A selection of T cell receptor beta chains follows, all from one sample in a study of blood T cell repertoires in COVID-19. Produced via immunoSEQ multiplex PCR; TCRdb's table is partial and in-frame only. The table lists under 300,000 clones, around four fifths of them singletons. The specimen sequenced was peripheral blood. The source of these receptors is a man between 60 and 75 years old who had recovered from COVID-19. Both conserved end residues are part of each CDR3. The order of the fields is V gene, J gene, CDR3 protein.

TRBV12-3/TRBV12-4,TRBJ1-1,CASSRRGDTEAFF
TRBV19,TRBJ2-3,CASSDWTGRTDTQYF
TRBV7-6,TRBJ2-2,CASSKSGPPGPGLFF
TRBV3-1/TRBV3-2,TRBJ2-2,CASRLAAFTGELFF
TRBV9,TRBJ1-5,CASSRGQGASNQPQHF
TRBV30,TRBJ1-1,CAWSRQGYPSMNTEAFF
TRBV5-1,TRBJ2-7,CASSPAGTGVYEQYF
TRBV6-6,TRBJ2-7,CASSYSAHDEQYF
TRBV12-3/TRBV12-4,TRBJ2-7,CASRLGATQYF
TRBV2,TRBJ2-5,CASSEGLAGGTETQYF
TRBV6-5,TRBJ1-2,CASTSRDRDGYTF
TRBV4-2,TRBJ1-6,CASSQKYKTPLHF
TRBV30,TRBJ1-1,CAWSRGGTMNTEAFF
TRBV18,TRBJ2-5,CASSPTGQETQYF
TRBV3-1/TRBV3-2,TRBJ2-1,CASSQLGGYNEQFF
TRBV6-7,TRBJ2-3,CASSENRRENTDTQYF
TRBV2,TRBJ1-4,CASKQGLKTNEKLFF
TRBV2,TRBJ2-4,CASRRNQGLAKNIQYF
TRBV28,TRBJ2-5,CASRSGGVQETQYF
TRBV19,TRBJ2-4,CASSIGQGGKNIQYF
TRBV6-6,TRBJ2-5,CALGEPVLGETQYF
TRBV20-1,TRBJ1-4,CSASSGLANEKLFF
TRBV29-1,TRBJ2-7,CSGGAGSYEQYF
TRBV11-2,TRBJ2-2,CASSYSRVPPGELFF
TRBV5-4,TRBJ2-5,CASSAGQGRETQYF
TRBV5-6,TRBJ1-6,CASSGGADWNSPLHF
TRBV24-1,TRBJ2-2,CATSEGGKNTGELFF
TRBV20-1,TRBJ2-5,CSASFLAGVGETQYF
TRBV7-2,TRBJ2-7,CASSLGPEQYF
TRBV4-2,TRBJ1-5,CASSQDAAGVQPQHF